The entry below gives a single TCR beta chain sequence along with its context. This table comes from immunoSEQ multiplex PCR, and its TCRdb copy is limited to in-frame clones, with some not included. The data contain tens of thousands of clones, roughly nine tenths of them singletons. The data derive from a study of OX40 agonist ivuxolimab in advanced cancers. V was pared by 5 bases and J by 3 bases, with 11 bases between. Germline V gene sequence: CDR1 SNHLY, CDR2 FYNNEI. This CDR3 region has 14 residues. Material: CD4+ or CD8+ T cells sorted from blood, obtained in a trial of the OX40 agonist ivuxolimab. The gene calls are TRBV2 and TRBJ1-5; D gene uncertain. The receptor's source is an adult with an advanced solid tumor such as melanoma, head and neck, liver or kidney cancer. The CDR3 sequence is CASSWTGVNQPQHF. The CDR3 nucleotides are TGTGCCAGCAGTTGGACCGGAGTCAATCAGCCCCAGCATTTT.